What follows are 30 T cell receptor beta chains derived from one specimen sequenced in a study of Ad26.COV2.S vaccination and SARS-CoV-2 variants. Treatment indicated: over 15 received Ad26.COV2.S at low or high dose, single or two shots; about 5 received placebo; per-sample allocation not given. Sampling was done on day 63 after the first vaccine or placebo injection. Clones were sequenced by immunoSEQ multiplex PCR, and TCRdb holds only the in-frame ones, with some missing. The table has 300,000 to 350,000 clones, 80% to 90% seen once. The sequencing used peripheral blood, collected in a trial of Ad26.COV2.S vaccine versus placebo. The source of these receptors is a person aged 18 to 65 who received the Ad26.COV2.S COVID-19 vaccine or a placebo.

This clone was counted at least ten times. J is TRBJ1-2 and V is TRBV28; perhaps TRBD1 as D (5 bases). Germline CDR1 reads MDHEN; CDR2 reads SYDVKM. Trimming took 3 bases from V and 6 from J, leaving 14 bases between them. The CDR3 is made up of 14 amino acids. As DNA, the CDR3 is TGTGCCAGCAGTTTTGGCAGGGCCGGGGATGGCTACACCTTC. It codes for CASSFGRAGDGYTF.

The rearrangement joins TRBV6-2 or TRBV6-3 to TRBJ2-3; 8 bases fit TRBD2. V dropped 5 bases and J dropped 8; count of bases not matched to a gene: 9. The CDR3 covers 14 residues. CDR1 is MNHEY, CDR2 SVGEGT, per germline. The CDR3 loop is CASSRGTRTATQYF. As DNA, the CDR3 is TGTGCCAGCAGTCGGGGGACTAGAACTGCTACGCAGTATTTT.

V and J are TRBV15 and TRBJ2-7; D possibly matches TRBD1 or TRBD2 (5 bases each). Trimming took off 2 bases at V and 7 bases at J, with 18 bases between the two ends. The CDR3 is 15 amino acids. Germline values: CDR1 LNHNV, CDR2 YYDKDF (reference sequence). The CDR3 nucleotides are TGTGCCACCAGCAGATCGACAGAGGGTGGAGAGGAGCAGTACTTC. Protein sequence: CATSRSTEGGEEQYF.

This clone appeared a few times. The V gene is TRBV28, the J gene TRBJ2-1, with D perhaps matching TRBD1 (5 bases). Germline loops: CDR1 MDHEN, CDR2 SYDVKM. Trimming pared 6 bases from V and 0 bases from J, leaving 12 bases between. This CDR3 contains 15 residues. In DNA, the CDR3 is TGTGCCAGCAGGACCCCAGGGTTCTCCTACAATGAGCAGTTCTTC. Protein: CASRTPGFSYNEQFF.

The V gene is TRBV7-9, the J gene TRBJ2-3; D may be TRBD1 or TRBD2 (5 bases each). V lost 5 bases to trimming and J lost 2 bases, with 11 bases between them. Looked up from germline, CDR1 is SEHNR and CDR2 is FQNEAQ (reference sequence). The CDR3 is 14 amino acids. CDR3 nucleotides: TGTGCCAGCAGCCTCGGGACCACCACAGATACGCAGTATTTT. Amino acid sequence: CASSLGTTTDTQYF.

This rearrangement joins TRBV28 to TRBJ1-2, with 7 nucleotides matching TRBD1. The trim removed 6 bases at V and 2 bases at J, leaving 6 bases unmatched. CDR3 size: 14 residues. Per the germline V gene, CDR1 is MDHEN and CDR2 is SYDVKM. The CDR3 DNA sequence: TGTGCCAGCAGACCTACAGGGGAAAACTATGGCTACACCTTC. Translation: CASRPTGENYGYTF.

This chain links TRBV6-1 with TRBJ2-7, with unresolved D. Trimming shortened V by 4 bases and J by 7 bases, and 8 bases separated the two germline ends. The CDR3 loop spans 11 amino acids. Germline V gene lookup returns CDR1 MNHNS and CDR2 SASEGT. CDR3 sequence reads: CASSVAAEQYF. Written as DNA, the CDR3 is TGTGCCAGCAGTGTAGCCGCTGAGCAGTACTTC.

V is TRBV12-3 or TRBV12-4 and J is TRBJ2-1, with D uncertain. The CDR3 is 13 amino acids. The V end lost 5 bases, the J end lost 9 bases, and 14 bases lay between the germline ends. CDR3 sequence: CASSPLQVTEQFF. CDR3 DNA sequence: TGTGCCAGCAGTCCCCTTCAGGTCACTGAGCAGTTCTTC.

The CDR3 loop reads CASSTRQGPSYNEQFF. The CDR3 DNA reads as TGTGCCAGTAGTACCAGACAGGGACCTTCCTACAATGAGCAGTTCTTC. The gene calls are TRBV19 and TRBJ2-1; 7 bases are shared with TRBD1. J gave up 1 base and V 4 bases, and 7 bases lay outside the gene matches. CDR3 length: 16 residues. The germline V gene encodes CDR1 LNHDA and CDR2 SQIVND (reference sequence). The complete variable domain, with remaining parts taken from reference TRBV19 and TRBJ2-1, reads DGGITQSPKYLFRKEGQNVTLSCEQNLNHDAMYWYRQDPGQGLRLIYYSQIVNDFQKGDIAEGYSVSREKKESFPLTVTSAQKNPTAFYLCASSTRQGPSYNEQFFGPGTRLTVL.

The V and J genes are TRBV4-3 and TRBJ2-1, with 9 bases aligning to TRBD2. CDR1 is LGHNA, CDR2 YSLEER, per germline. This CDR3 contains 16 residues. The V segment lost 1 base and the J segment 9 bases; nucleotides outside the gene matches: 10. CDR3 region: CASSQATSRGGGEQFF. The CDR3 DNA reads TGCGCCAGCAGCCAAGCTACCTCGCGGGGGGGCGGTGAGCAGTTCTTC.

This clone was recorded once. The genes are TRBV4-3 and TRBJ1-3; D remains ambiguous. This CDR3 comprises 15 residues. V was shortened by 0 bases and J by 1 base, with 7 bases between the two germline ends. Germline values: CDR1 LGHNA, CDR2 YSLEER. This chain's CDR3 is CASSQDRGSGNTIYF. CDR3 sequence (DNA): TGCGCCAGCAGCCAAGATCGGGGTTCTGGAAACACCATATATTTT.

V and J are TRBV3-1 (or the pseudogene TRBV3-2) and TRBJ2-5; 10 nucleotides match TRBD2. Trimming took 6 bases from V and 4 from J; bases not matched to a gene: 8. Germline assignment: CDR1 LGHDT and CDR2 YNNKEL (reference sequence). The CDR3 runs to 15 residues. CDR3 loop: CASSPTAGGRETQYF. The CDR3 bases are TGTGCCAGCAGTCCGACAGCGGGGGGGCGAGAGACCCAGTACTTC.

About this clone: One junction end does not reproduce the germline sequence, and a read error may be involved. Other DNA sequences from this sample encode an identical CDR3 as well. The chain is built from TRBV24-1 and TRBJ1-2, with D possibly being TRBD1 (6 bases). The CDR3 covers 17 residues. Germline-derived CDR1 and CDR2 are KGHDR and SFDVKD. The CDR3 spells CATSDSAGDNDPYGYTF. The CDR3 DNA reads as TGTGCCACCAGTGATTCGGCGGGGGACAACGACCCCTATGGCTACACCTTT.

V usage is TRBV7-2 and J usage is TRBJ2-3; 8 bases match TRBD2. Losses at the gene ends were 2 bases for V and 2 bases for J; bases not matched to a gene: 6. CDR3 length equals 16 residues. Germline V lookup: CDR1 SGHTA, CDR2 FQGNSA. CDR3 in DNA: TGTGCCAGCAGCTTAAGGCTAGCGGGTTCCACAGATACGCAGTATTTT. It yields the protein CASSLRLAGSTDTQYF.

The chain couples TRBV20-1 to TRBJ2-7, with unresolved D. The CDR3 sequence is 10 residues long. Germline assignment: CDR1 DFQATT and CDR2 SNEGSKA (reference sequence). The ends were cut back, 5 bases at V and 4 bases at J, with 6 bases in the middle. Written as DNA, the CDR3 is TGCAGTGCTGGCTCGTACGAGCAGTACTTC. This encodes CSAGSYEQYF.

The count of this clone is one. V usage is TRBV4-1 and J usage is TRBJ2-5; 10 nucleotides line up with TRBD2. V lost 1 base to trimming and J lost 0 bases; unmatched junction nucleotides: 5. CDR1 and CDR2 from the germline V gene are MGHRA and YSYEKL. CDR3 length: 17 residues. Written as DNA, the CDR3 is TGCGCCAGCAGCCAAGTTGTTAGCGGGGGGTACCAAGAGACCCAGTACTTC. Its protein product is CASSQVVSGGYQETQYF.

The rearrangement links TRBV27 to TRBJ1-4; D may be TRBD1 (5 bases). V lost 6 bases and J 7 bases, leaving 15 bases between the germline ends. Germline V gene lookup returns CDR1 MNHEY and CDR2 SMNVEV (reference sequence). This CDR3 has 14 residues. CDR3 nucleotides: TGTGCCAGCAGCGCGGCGTGGGGGAGTGAAAAACTGTTTTTT. Translated: CASSAAWGSEKLFF.

A single count supports this clone. This CDR3 is also generated by other DNA sequences in the sample. The DNA for the CDR3 is TGTGCCAGCAGTTCTCAGGGACCCTATGGCTACACCTTC. Its protein product is CASSSQGPYGYTF. The rearrangement links TRBV7-2 to TRBJ1-2, with D maybe TRBD1 (5 bases). Trimming took 6 bases from V and 4 from J, leaving 12 bases between them. Germline values: CDR1 SGHTA, CDR2 FQGNSA. The CDR3 has 13 amino acids. The full variable domain, rest sourced from reference TRBV7-2 and TRBJ1-2, is GAGVSQSPSNKVTEKGKDVELRCDPISGHTALYWYRQSLGQGLEFLIYFQGNSAPDKSGLPSDRFSAERTGGSVSTLTIQRTQQEDSAVYLCASSSQGPYGYTFGSGTRLTVV.

The gene calls are TRBV4-3 and TRBJ2-5; TRBD1 agrees at 10 bases. The CDR3 is made up of 14 amino acids. V was pared by 3 bases and J by 5 bases, with 3 bases of the junction left unmatched. Germline V CDR1 and CDR2: LGHNA, YSLEER. CDR3 coding DNA: TGCGCCAGCAGCCACCCGGGACAGGGGGAGACCCAGTACTTC. Protein sequence: CASSHPGQGETQYF.

In its sample, this clone was seen a few times. The chain joins TRBV19 to TRBJ1-1; possibly TRBD1 for D (6 bases). Germline lookup yields CDR1 LNHDA and CDR2 SQIVND (reference sequence). The CDR3 is 13 amino acids. The ends were cut back, 9 bases at V and 1 base at J, with 12 bases in the middle. The CDR3 protein is CASTKTGNTEAFF. The CDR3 DNA follows: TGTGCCAGCACAAAGACAGGGAACACTGAAGCTTTCTTT.

This chain links TRBV6-6 with TRBJ2-7; D uncertain. V lost 6 bases and J lost 9, with 18 bases in between. Germline-derived CDR1 and CDR2 are MNHNY and SVGAGI (reference sequence). The CDR3 is made up of 13 amino acids. The CDR3 coding sequence is TGTGCCAGCAGCCCCGCCACTAAATTCGGGCAGTACTTC. Protein: CASSPATKFGQYF.

The rearrangement uses TRBV6-2 or TRBV6-3 and TRBJ2-7; the D is unclear. This CDR3 region has 13 residues. V shed 4 bases and J shed 1 base, with 8 bases lying between them. Germline loops: CDR1 MNHEY, CDR2 SVGEGT. CDR3 sequence reads: CASSFGRSYEQYF. CDR3 DNA sequence: TGTGCCAGCAGTTTTGGTCGATCCTACGAGCAGTACTTC.

The genes are TRBV7-2 and TRBJ2-7; D is undetermined. The CDR3 totals 11 residues. Trimming cost V 4 bases and J 2 bases, with 3 bases left between them. Germline assignment: CDR1 SGHTA and CDR2 FQGNSA. CDR3 sequence reads: CASSYAYEQYF. In nucleotides, the CDR3 is TGTGCCAGCAGCTATGCCTACGAGCAGTACTTC.

The chain carries TRBV29-1 and TRBJ2-7; D possibly corresponds to TRBD1 (7 bases). Germline assignment: CDR1 SQVTM and CDR2 ANQGSEA. This CDR3 region has 12 residues. V was clipped by 6 bases and J by 6 bases, with 15 bases between them. The chain's CDR3 is CSVLAGGREQYF. The DNA of the CDR3 is TGCAGCGTCCTCGCAGGGGGGCGCGAGCAGTACTTC.

The CDR3 sequence: CASARGTKYNEQFF. As DNA, the CDR3 is TGTGCCAGTGCGAGGGGGACGAAATACAATGAGCAGTTCTTC. The chain carries TRBV2 and TRBJ2-1; D is possibly TRBD1 (6 bases). The length of the CDR3 is 14 residues. V lost 9 bases and J 4 bases, leaving 16 bases between the germline ends. CDR1 is SNHLY and CDR2 is FYNNEI in the germline V gene.

The chain recombines TRBV11-3 with TRBJ2-3; D uncertain. The CDR3 is made up of 14 amino acids. The V and J ends lost 2 bases and 2 bases respectively, with 8 bases between them. The germline V gene encodes CDR1 SGHNT and CDR2 YENEEA. The CDR3 sequence is CASSLTASTDTQYF. The CDR3 DNA reads TGTGCCAGCAGCTTAACAGCTTCCACAGATACGCAGTATTTT.

The gene calls are TRBV5-1 and TRBJ2-7; 7 nucleotides match TRBD2. V lost 0 bases, J lost 0 bases, and 6 bases stayed unmatched. From germline, CDR1 is SGHRS and CDR2 YFSETQ. CDR3 length: 16 residues. CDR3 coding DNA: TGCGCCAGCAGCTTGGGGGTGGGAGGGGACTCCTACGAGCAGTACTTC. As protein: CASSLGVGGDSYEQYF.

This clone was seen a handful of times. The rearrangement links TRBV7-9 to TRBJ2-1; D not resolved. This CDR3 has 13 amino acids. Per the germline V gene, CDR1 is SEHNR and CDR2 is FQNEAQ (reference sequence). Trimming shortened V by 1 base and J by 7 bases, and 8 bases separated the two germline ends. The CDR3 DNA sequence: TGTGCCAGCAGCTTAGGTTGGATTAATGAGCAGTTCTTC. Amino acid sequence: CASSLGWINEQFF.

The chain has TRBV4-3 and TRBJ2-7; D is perhaps TRBD2 (6 bases). Trimming stripped 4 bases from V and 5 bases from J, with 21 bases between. CDR3 length: 16 amino acids. The germline gives CDR1 LGHNA, CDR2 YSLEER. The CDR3 DNA sequence: TGCGCCAGCAGCCTCGCCCCTGGCGGGAATGACAACGAGCAGTACTTC. Translated: CASSLAPGGNDNEQYF.

V is TRBV19 and J is TRBJ2-1; possible D gene TRBD2, 5 bases. The CDR3 covers 15 residues. In germline, CDR1 is LNHDA, CDR2 SQIVND (reference sequence). V lost 4 bases to trimming and J lost 0 bases, with 10 bases between them. Here the CDR3 reads CASSREAGSYNEQFF. The CDR3 DNA follows: TGTGCCAGTAGTAGAGAGGCGGGCTCCTACAATGAGCAGTTCTTC.